This TCR beta chain was captured by sequencing in a study of T-cell reconstitution after alpha-beta-depleted transplantation in children. Whole-study findings and limits: A year had passed since transplant, and T-cell counts and diversity by then came mostly from newly produced T cells. Diversity of TCRbeta at day 60 was high in some patients, arising from surviving recipient T cells and thymic progenitors.

Preparation of the TCRbeta library was carried out with unique molecular identifiers. One entry per CDR3 protein results from TCRdb running MiXCR on the PCR reads. The table records 200,000 to 250,000 distinct CDR3 sequences, roughly a tenth of them present only once. This clonotype was found many times. As yet, its antigen is unknown. This clonotype was sampled from a child under three years old with acute myeloid leukemia, due to receive a stem cell transplant. Sequenced material: PBMCs, taken before TCRalphabeta/CD19-depleted stem cell transplant.

The CDR3 region is CASSLQGFGSPLHF. The CDR3 DNA reads as TGTGCCAGCAGTTTACAGGGGTTCGGATCACCCCTCCACTTT. The chain is built from TRBV12-3 or TRBV12-4 and TRBJ1-6; D perhaps matches TRBD1 (6 bases). V shed 2 bases and J shed 10 bases, with 12 bases lying between them. The CDR3 is made up of 14 amino acids.